The T cell receptor (beta chain) described here comes from a study of blood T cell repertoires in COVID-19. Study context: Samples came from the United States, Italy and Spain, spanning acute and convalescent COVID-19. From T cells, B-cell-depleted T cells, or PBMCs came the material, which was cDNA or gDNA.

Original processing notes: Reference gene primer amplification gave nucleated cell count estimates. Some clones are missing from TCRdb's copy, which holds only in-frame ones; the method was immunoSEQ multiplex PCR. V and J calls and clone size follow that table, whereas D and trimming were derived from the DNA. This table has 140,000 or so clones, under 85% appearing once. V shed 6 bases and J 1 base; nucleotides not matched to a gene: 6. Germline CDR1 SGHAT, CDR2 FQNNGV. The CDR3 has 15 amino acids. The sequenced sample was peripheral blood. The genes are TRBV11-2 and TRBJ2-1; TRBD2 matches at 7 bases. The clonotype was recovered from a man in his fifties with active or convalescent COVID-19. In nucleotides, the CDR3 is TGTGCCAGCAGGCCTGTGGGGGGGTCCTACAATGAGCAGTTCTTC. Translated: CASRPVGGSYNEQFF.